The next 26 T cell receptor beta chains were all read from a single sample in a study of cytomegalovirus exposure and HLA in healthy donors. 13 Jbeta primers and 60 Vbeta primers were used for the PCR. The table came from immunoSEQ multiplex PCR; TCRdb's copy has only in-frame clones and leaves some out. This table holds some 120,000 clones, less than 85% found once. The specimen was PBMCs. The receptors shown here come from a man aged 18 to 35 in good health and CMV-seropositive.

The chain links TRBV2 to TRBJ2-7, with D maybe TRBD1 (6 bases). Trimming pared 4 bases from V and 6 bases from J, leaving 13 bases between. The CDR3 extends over 13 amino acids. Looked up from germline, CDR1 is SNHLY and CDR2 is FYNNEI. The CDR3 protein is CASSAGQGGEQYF. The CDR3 DNA reads TGTGCCAGCAGTGCGGGCCAAGGGGGCGAGCAGTACTTC.

The chain combines TRBV2 with TRBJ2-7, with a possible D match to TRBD1 (5 bases). The CDR3 spans 12 residues. The germline gives CDR1 SNHLY, CDR2 FYNNEI. Trimming pared 4 bases from V and 7 bases from J, leaving 11 bases between. This CDR3 reads CASSGQFGEQYF. CDR3 bases: TGTGCCAGCAGTGGACAGTTTGGGGAGCAGTACTTC.

In its sample, this clone was seen once. This chain joins TRBV19 and TRBJ1-2, with D perhaps TRBD1 (5 bases). This CDR3 is 14 amino acids long. CDR1 and CDR2 from the germline V gene are LNHDA and SQIVND (reference sequence). V lost 1 base to trimming and J lost 7 bases, with 13 bases between them. CDR3 amino acids: CASSIAAGLRGYTF. CDR3 nucleotides: TGTGCCAGTAGTATAGCGGCGGGGCTCCGTGGCTACACCTTC.

V gene TRBV9 combines with J gene TRBJ2-2; tentatively, D is TRBD1 (5 bases). Trimming pared 3 bases from V and 5 bases from J, leaving 8 bases between. The germline gives CDR1 SGDLS, CDR2 YYNGEE. The CDR3 loop spans 13 amino acids. The CDR3: CASSARQTGELFF. The CDR3, as DNA: TGTGCCAGCAGCGCCCGACAGACCGGGGAGCTGTTTTTT.

The V gene is TRBV30, the J gene TRBJ1-1; D gene unclear. CDR1 and CDR2 (germline): GTSNPN, SVGIG (reference sequence). The ends were cut back, 5 bases at V and 1 base at J, with 8 bases in the middle. CDR3 length equals 12 residues. In nucleotides, the CDR3 is TGTGCCTGGTCAGCGGGGAACACTGAAGCTTTCTTT. Its protein is CAWSAGNTEAFF.

The V and J genes are TRBV7-9 and TRBJ1-1, with D uncertain. The germline gives CDR1 SEHNR, CDR2 FQNEAQ (reference sequence). V was cut by 3 bases and J by 0 bases, with 11 bases left in between. This CDR3 has 15 amino acids. Written as DNA, the CDR3 is TGTGCCAGCAGCTTCGTTGGCAGAATGAACACTGAAGCTTTCTTT. Encoded protein: CASSFVGRMNTEAFF.

This clone was recorded only once. The chain carries TRBV7-9 and TRBJ1-2; 9 bases map to TRBD1. This CDR3 spans 14 amino acids. The J segment lost 5 bases and the V segment lost 7 bases, leaving 8 bases of the junction unmatched. The V gene's germline CDR1 is SEHNR and CDR2 FQNEAQ (reference sequence). Here the CDR3 DNA reads TGTGCCAGCACCCCAGGACAGGGGAGGTATGGCTACACCTTC. Amino acid sequence: CASTPGQGRYGYTF.

This chain links TRBV19 with TRBJ2-7, with 7 bases that match TRBD1. The CDR3 has 14 amino acids. The germline gives CDR1 LNHDA, CDR2 SQIVND (reference sequence). Trimming took 4 bases from V and 2 from J; bases not matched to a gene: 5. CDR3 sequence reads: CASSKQGVPYEQYF. CDR3 DNA sequence: TGTGCCAGTAGTAAGCAGGGGGTACCCTACGAGCAGTACTTC.

This clone was counted a few times. This chain links TRBV2 with TRBJ2-7, with TRBD2 as a possible D gene (5 bases). The CDR3 extends over 16 amino acids. V was trimmed by 0 bases and J by 4 bases, leaving 16 bases between them. CDR1 and CDR2 (germline): SNHLY, FYNNEI. The CDR3 nucleotides read TGTGCCAGCAGTGAAGCGCGGGTTGAGTCGCCGTACGAGCAGTACTTC. Its protein is CASSEARVESPYEQYF.

The chain couples TRBV11-2 to TRBJ1-2; 9 nucleotides line up with TRBD1. Germline lookup yields CDR1 SGHAT and CDR2 FQNNGV. J lost 4 bases, V lost 6 bases, and 3 bases had no gene match. The CDR3 length is 13 residues. The chain's CDR3 is CASRETGGYGYTF. The CDR3 DNA sequence: TGTGCCAGCAGGGAGACAGGGGGCTATGGCTACACCTTC.

The chain uses TRBV5-4 and TRBJ1-1; maybe TRBD1 (6 bases). Germline V CDR1 and CDR2: SGHNT, YYREEE (reference sequence). V lost 3 bases and J lost 1, with 10 bases in between. The CDR3 sequence is 14 residues long. CDR3 bases: TGTGCCAGCAGCTGGGGACAATCGAACACTGAAGCTTTCTTT. Encoded protein: CASSWGQSNTEAFF.

The V and J genes are TRBV5-1 and TRBJ2-3; TRBD2 matches 7 bases. The V gene end was trimmed by 4 bases and the J gene end by 2 bases; junction bases not matched to a gene: 10. The CDR3 runs to 16 residues. Germline lookup yields CDR1 SGHRS and CDR2 YFSETQ. The CDR3, as DNA: TGCGCCAGCAGCCGGGACTTAAGCGGGGTCACAGATACGCAGTATTTT. The encoded protein is CASSRDLSGVTDTQYF.

The V and J genes are TRBV29-1 and TRBJ2-6; no firm D call. This CDR3 comprises 15 residues. V was pared by 5 bases and J by 0 bases, with 11 bases between. CDR1 and CDR2 (germline): SQVTM, ANQGSEA. The CDR3 spells CSVSSSDSGANVLTF. CDR3 DNA sequence: TGCAGCGTTTCAAGCAGCGACTCTGGGGCCAACGTCCTGACTTTC. The full variable domain, completed using reference TRBV29-1 and TRBJ2-6, is SAVISQKPSRDICQRGTSLTIQCQVDSQVTMMFWYRQQPGQSLTLIATANQGSEATYESGFVIDKFPISRPNLTFSTLTVSNMSPEDSSIYLCSVSSSDSGANVLTFGAGSRLTVL.

The chain joins TRBV2 to TRBJ1-6, with 10 bases that match TRBD1. This CDR3 has 15 amino acids. J was trimmed by 8 bases and V by 5 bases; bases with no gene match: 6. Germline V CDR1 and CDR2: SNHLY, FYNNEI. In DNA, the CDR3 is TGTGCCAGCAGTCCTGGGACAGGGGTGGATTCACCCCTCCACTTT. It is translated as CASSPGTGVDSPLHF. Together with reference TRBV2 and TRBJ1-6, the CDR3 gives the full variable domain: EPEVTQTPSHQVTQMGQEVILRCVPISNHLYFYWYRQILGQKVEFLVSFYNNEISEKSEIFDDQFSVERPDGSNFTLKIRSTKLEDSAMYFCASSPGTGVDSPLHFGNGTRLTVT.

This clone was observed a single time. DNA of the CDR3: TGCGCCAGCAGCTTGGTAGGCACAGATACGCAGTATTTT. It yields the protein CASSLVGTDTQYF. V and J are TRBV5-1 and TRBJ2-3; D is unclear. The CDR3 runs 13 residues. Looked up from germline, CDR1 is SGHRS and CDR2 is YFSETQ. With 0 bases removed from V and 1 base from J, the gap between germline ends came to 3 bases.

The V and J genes are TRBV6-5 and TRBJ2-1; D is possibly TRBD1 (6 bases). From germline, CDR1 is MNHEY and CDR2 SVGAGI. Trimming took 7 bases from V and 5 from J, leaving 12 bases between them. This CDR3 comprises 13 residues. CDR3 coding DNA: TGTGCCAGCAACCTTCAGGGGAACAATGAGCAGTTCTTC. Protein product: CASNLQGNNEQFF.

The chain links TRBV5-5 to TRBJ2-7; 7 nucleotides line up with TRBD1. With 1 base clipped from V and 3 bases from J, the junction kept 13 bases outside the gene matches. This CDR3 is 17 amino acids long. Looked up from germline, CDR1 is SGHKS and CDR2 is YYEKEE (reference sequence). CDR3 in amino acids: CASSLWAPGTVIYEQYF. The CDR3 nucleotides are TGTGCCAGCAGCTTGTGGGCCCCCGGGACAGTAATCTACGAGCAGTACTTC.

The J gene is TRBJ2-3, the V gene TRBV25-1; possibly TRBD2 for D (5 bases). CDR3 length: 16 residues. Per germline, CDR1 MGHDK and CDR2 SYGVNS. Trimming stripped 0 bases from V and 0 bases from J, with 10 bases between. The CDR3 coding sequence is TGTGCCAGCAGTGAATATCGCGGGCCTAGCACAGATACGCAGTATTTT. Protein sequence: CASSEYRGPSTDTQYF.

The genes are TRBV30 and TRBJ2-3; 9 bases map to TRBD2. J lost 4 bases, V lost 2 bases, and 4 bases had no gene match. Germline V gene data show CDR1 as GTSNPN and CDR2 as SVGIG (reference sequence). The CDR3 covers 14 residues. The CDR3 reads CAWSFGGGADTQYF. CDR3 coding DNA: TGTGCCTGGAGTTTCGGCGGGGGGGCAGATACGCAGTATTTT.

This clone showed up just a few times. The rearrangement links TRBV6-4 to TRBJ2-3; a weak D match, TRBD2 (6 bases). Trimming cost V 2 bases and J 0 bases, with 9 bases left between them. CDR1 and CDR2 from the germline V gene are MRHNA and SNTAGT. The CDR3 length is 15 residues. CDR3 in amino acids: CASSDQAGSTDTQYF. The CDR3 DNA follows: TGTGCCAGCAGTGACCAAGCGGGTAGCACAGATACGCAGTATTTT.

This sequence joins TRBV15 and TRBJ1-1; D remains unclear. V was shortened by 0 bases and J by 4 bases, with 15 bases between the two germline ends. The germline gives CDR1 LNHNV, CDR2 YYDKDF (reference sequence). The CDR3 loop spans 16 amino acids. CDR3 in amino acids: CATSRESEGPGTEAFF. Written as DNA, the CDR3 is TGTGCCACCAGCAGAGAATCCGAGGGCCCGGGCACTGAAGCTTTCTTT.

This sequence joins TRBV28 and TRBJ2-5; 8 bases agree with TRBD2. Trimming took 5 bases from V and 3 from J; bases not matched to a gene: 14. The CDR3 is made up of 17 amino acids. Germline lookup yields CDR1 MDHEN and CDR2 SYDVKM. The CDR3 reads CASSLWRVVGGEETQYF. CDR3 DNA: TGTGCCAGCAGTCTCTGGAGGGTTGTCGGGGGGGAAGAGACCCAGTACTTC.

The CDR3 coding sequence is TGCAGCGTTGTAGAGTCCGGGGGCAATCAGCCCCAGCATTTT. This gives the protein CSVVESGGNQPQHF. The V call is TRBV29-1, the J call TRBJ1-5; D remains unclear. This CDR3 comprises 14 residues. Trimming cost V 4 bases and J 2 bases, with 12 bases left between them. The germline CDR1 and CDR2 sequences are SQVTM and ANQGSEA.

The chain recombines TRBV9 with TRBJ1-5; D unclear. Germline values: CDR1 SGDLS, CDR2 YYNGEE. The ends were cut back, 0 bases at V and 9 bases at J, with 10 bases in the middle. CDR3 length equals 13 residues. The CDR3 coding sequence is TGTGCCAGCAGCGTAGATCTAGTAGGGCCCCAGCATTTT. Amino acid sequence: CASSVDLVGPQHF.

The chain couples TRBV4-1 to TRBJ2-3; 13 bases align to TRBD2. The length of the CDR3 is 16 residues. V lost 4 bases, J lost 3 bases, and 4 bases stayed unmatched. CDR1 MGHRA and CDR2 YSYEKL come from the germline V gene. CDR3 protein: CASSPRTSGGTDTQYF. CDR3 sequence (DNA): TGCGCCAGCAGCCCTCGGACTAGCGGGGGTACAGATACGCAGTATTTT.

Concerning this clone itself: Other DNA sequences in this specimen translate into the identical CDR3. The V gene is TRBV28, the J gene TRBJ1-6; D gene uncertain. Looked up from germline, CDR1 is MDHEN and CDR2 is SYDVKM. The CDR3 extends over 12 amino acids. Deletions cut 3 bases from V and 6 bases from J, with 3 bases between. The CDR3 here is CASSFRNSPLHF. The CDR3, as DNA: TGTGCCAGCAGTTTCCGTAATTCACCCCTCCACTTT. Looking up the rest from reference TRBV28 and TRBJ1-6 gives the full variable domain: DVKVTQSSRYLVKRTGEKVFLECVQDMDHENMFWYRQDPGLGLRLIYFSYDVKMKEKGDIPEGYSVSREKKERFSLILESASTNQTSMYLCASSFRNSPLHFGNGTRLTVT.